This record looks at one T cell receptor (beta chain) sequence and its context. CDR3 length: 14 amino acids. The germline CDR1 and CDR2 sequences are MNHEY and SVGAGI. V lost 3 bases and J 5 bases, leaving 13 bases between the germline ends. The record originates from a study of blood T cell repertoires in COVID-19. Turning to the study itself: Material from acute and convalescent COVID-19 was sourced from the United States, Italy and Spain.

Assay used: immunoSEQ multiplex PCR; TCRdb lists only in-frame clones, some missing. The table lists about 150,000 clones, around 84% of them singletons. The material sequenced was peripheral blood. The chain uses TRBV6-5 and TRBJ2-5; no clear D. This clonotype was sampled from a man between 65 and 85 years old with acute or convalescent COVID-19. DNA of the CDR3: TGTGCCAGCAGTTATAGCCGGCGGTGGGAGACCCAGTACTTC. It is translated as CASSYSRRWETQYF.